Listed below are T cell receptor beta chains from one sample, sequenced in a study of blood T cell repertoires in COVID-19. Profiling relied on immunoSEQ multiplex PCR, and the TCRdb table lists in-frame clones only, not all of them. Of under 300,000 clones in the sample, 75% to 90% were seen once. The source material was peripheral blood. The receptors were sampled from a woman aged 25 to 45 with active or convalescent COVID-19. Each CDR3 is given with its conserved first and last residue. Fields, in order: V gene, J gene, CDR3 length, D gene, clone size, CDR3 DNA, CDR3 protein. The D gene is left open where the match is weak. Only part of the rows carry a size: once, few, many, or a class if the clone is expanded.

v_call: TRBV5-4
j_call: TRBJ2-3
cdr3_length: 16
d_call: TRBD2
clone_size: .
cdr3_nt: TGTGCCAGCAGCTGGGAGCGGGGAACTAGCACAGATACGCAGTATTTT
cdr3_aa: CASSWERGTSTDTQYF

v_call: TRBV6-4
j_call: TRBJ2-3
cdr3_length: 14
d_call: TRBD1
clone_size: .
cdr3_nt: TGTGCCAGCAGTAAAAGCCGGGACAGGCATACGCAGTATTTT
cdr3_aa: CASSKSRDRHTQYF

v_call: TRBV18
j_call: TRBJ1-1
cdr3_length: 17
d_call: .
clone_size: .
cdr3_nt: TGTGCCAGCCGAAGGCTTGGACTGGGACAATTGAACACTGAAGCTTTCTTT
cdr3_aa: CASRRLGLGQLNTEAFF

v_call: TRBV10-1
j_call: TRBJ2-7
cdr3_length: 14
d_call: TRBD2
clone_size: .
cdr3_nt: TGCGCCAGCAGTGAGACTAGCGGGGGCGCCGAGCAGTACTTC
cdr3_aa: CASSETSGGAEQYF

v_call: TRBV29-1
j_call: TRBJ2-3
cdr3_length: 16
d_call: .
clone_size: .
cdr3_nt: TGCAGCGTTGAAGAGGTTGAAGCGGCTTGGGGAGATACGCAGTATTTT
cdr3_aa: CSVEEVEAAWGDTQYF

v_call: TRBV7-2
j_call: TRBJ2-2
cdr3_length: 15
d_call: TRBD2
clone_size: .
cdr3_nt: TGTGCCAGCAGCCTAGGACTAGTTGGAACCCGGGAGCTGTTTTTT
cdr3_aa: CASSLGLVGTRELFF

v_call: TRBV29-1
j_call: TRBJ2-3
cdr3_length: 13
d_call: .
clone_size: .
cdr3_nt: TGCAGCGTTCATCTCGGGGAAGGGTATACGCAGTATTTT
cdr3_aa: CSVHLGEGYTQYF

v_call: TRBV7-9
j_call: TRBJ1-1
cdr3_length: 15
d_call: TRBD1
clone_size: .
cdr3_nt: TGTGCCAGCAGGCACTCCGGGACAGGGGGCACTGAAGCTTTCTTT
cdr3_aa: CASRHSGTGGTEAFF

v_call: TRBV4-3
j_call: TRBJ1-1
cdr3_length: 17
d_call: .
clone_size: once
cdr3_nt: TGCGCCAGCAGCCAAGTGGGCGATCAGGGCGGCGGCACTGAAGCTTTCTTT
cdr3_aa: CASSQVGDQGGGTEAFF

v_call: TRBV29-1
j_call: TRBJ1-2
cdr3_length: 14
d_call: .
clone_size: .
cdr3_nt: TGCAGCGTTGAAGAAACGCGCGGAACTCATGGCTACACCTTC
cdr3_aa: CSVEETRGTHGYTF

v_call: TRBV6-5
j_call: TRBJ1-2
cdr3_length: 12
d_call: .
clone_size: .
cdr3_nt: TGTGCCAGCAGGTACTTTCGGTATGGCTACACCTTC
cdr3_aa: CASRYFRYGYTF

v_call: TRBV15
j_call: TRBJ2-3
cdr3_length: 14
d_call: TRBD2
clone_size: .
cdr3_nt: TGTGCCACCAGCCCTAGCGGGTCCACAGATACGCAGTATTTT
cdr3_aa: CATSPSGSTDTQYF

v_call: TRBV7-2
j_call: TRBJ2-3
cdr3_length: 13
d_call: .
clone_size: .
cdr3_nt: TGTGCCAGCAGCTTCCTTTACACAGATACGCAGTATTTT
cdr3_aa: CASSFLYTDTQYF

v_call: TRBV23-1
j_call: TRBJ1-2
cdr3_length: 15
d_call: TRBD1
clone_size: .
cdr3_nt: TGCGCCAGCAGTCAATCGGGCCAGGGGGACTATGGCTACACCTTC
cdr3_aa: CASSQSGQGDYGYTF

v_call: TRBV30
j_call: TRBJ1-2
cdr3_length: 13
d_call: .
clone_size: .
cdr3_nt: TGTGCCTGGAGACTAACCTCAGGGGACGGCTACACCTTC
cdr3_aa: CAWRLTSGDGYTF

v_call: TRBV18
j_call: TRBJ1-1
cdr3_length: 20
d_call: TRBD1
clone_size: .
cdr3_nt: TGTGCCAGCTCACTCTTCTTCGGACAGGGGGCTGGGATGGCGGACACTGAAGCTTTCTTT
cdr3_aa: CASSLFFGQGAGMADTEAFF

v_call: TRBV6-6
j_call: TRBJ2-5
cdr3_length: 10
d_call: .
clone_size: .
cdr3_nt: TGTGCAGGGGGGGAAGAGACCCAGTACTTC
cdr3_aa: CAGGEETQYF

v_call: TRBV7-7
j_call: TRBJ2-3
cdr3_length: 13
d_call: .
clone_size: .
cdr3_nt: TGTGCTAGCAGCTTAGGTTTTCAAGATACGCAGTATTTT
cdr3_aa: CASSLGFQDTQYF

v_call: TRBV13
j_call: TRBJ1-4
cdr3_length: 16
d_call: .
clone_size: .
cdr3_nt: TGTGCCAGCAGCCAAATCGGAGGGGAGGGGAATGAAAAACTGTTTTTT
cdr3_aa: CASSQIGGEGNEKLFF

v_call: TRBV5-8
j_call: TRBJ1-6
cdr3_length: 14
d_call: TRBD1
clone_size: once
cdr3_nt: TGTGCCAGCAGCATTCGCGGTGCGGGACAGATCCTCCACTTT
cdr3_aa: CASSIRGAGQILHF

v_call: TRBV24-1
j_call: TRBJ1-1
cdr3_length: 14
d_call: TRBD1
clone_size: .
cdr3_nt: TGTGCCACCAGTGATGGGACAGGGGGTACTGAAGCTTTCTTT
cdr3_aa: CATSDGTGGTEAFF

v_call: TRBV6-1
j_call: TRBJ1-1
cdr3_length: 14
d_call: .
clone_size: few
cdr3_nt: TGTGCCAGCAGTGAAGCAGGACAGAGCGCTGAAGCTTTCTTT
cdr3_aa: CASSEAGQSAEAFF

v_call: TRBV28
j_call: TRBJ1-2
cdr3_length: 13
d_call: .
clone_size: .
cdr3_nt: TGTGCCAGCAGTTTACTAGGGGGAAGTGGCTACACCTTC
cdr3_aa: CASSLLGGSGYTF

v_call: TRBV5-4
j_call: TRBJ1-2
cdr3_length: 14
d_call: TRBD1
clone_size: .
cdr3_nt: TGTGCCAGCAGCTCTCCGGACAGGGATGATGGCTACACCTTC
cdr3_aa: CASSSPDRDDGYTF

v_call: TRBV6-5
j_call: TRBJ2-3
cdr3_length: 13
d_call: TRBD2
clone_size: once
cdr3_nt: TGTGCCAGCATCGGGCTAGCGGCAGATACGCAGTATTTT
cdr3_aa: CASIGLAADTQYF

v_call: TRBV9
j_call: TRBJ2-3
cdr3_length: 13
d_call: .
clone_size: .
cdr3_nt: TGTGCCAGCAGCAGGGGCAACACAGATACGCAGTATTTT
cdr3_aa: CASSRGNTDTQYF